This is a list of T cell receptor beta chains from one sample in a study of T-cell reconstitution after alpha-beta-depleted transplantation in children. MiXCR, run by TCRdb on the PCR reads, gives a single entry per CDR3 protein. This sample carries 600,000 to 700,000 distinct CDR3 sequences, about 15% of them seen once, and the ten largest clones take about 1.1%. Sequenced here: PBMCs from the stem cell graft donor, sampled from the stem cell graft. All receptors come from a human donor who donated a stem cell graft to a child with acute myeloid leukemia. Both conserved end residues are part of each CDR3. The D gene is left open where the match is weak. Clone sizes are given selectively: once, few, many, or a class where the clone is expanded.

clone size	D gene	V gene	J gene	CDR3 DNA	CDR3 protein
many	.	TRBV6-6	TRBJ1-6	TGTGCCAGCAGTTTTATGGATTCACCCCTCCACTTT	CASSFMDSPLHF
many	TRBD1	TRBV5-5	TRBJ1-1	TGTGCCAGCAGCTTCCGGGACAGGGTCCCTGAAGCTTTCTTT	CASSFRDRVPEAFF
few	TRBD1	TRBV20-1	TRBJ2-2	TGCAGTGCGTCGGACAGGGGGCACACCGGGGAGCTGTTTTTT	CSASDRGHTGELFF
.	TRBD1	TRBV4-3	TRBJ1-4	TGCGCCAGCAGCCGATTGACAGGGAATATTGGAGGTGAAAAACTGTTTTTT	CASSRLTGNIGGEKLFF
.	TRBD1	TRBV11-2	TRBJ2-5	TGTGCCAGCAGCTCAGGACAGGGGAACAGAGAGACCCAGTACTTC	CASSSGQGNRETQYF
.	.	TRBV24-1	TRBJ1-5	TGTGCCACCAGTGATTTAGGGCAAAATCAGCCCCAGCATTTT	CATSDLGQNQPQHF
.	TRBD1	TRBV6-2/TRBV6-3	TRBJ1-1	TGTGCCAGCAGCCGCGGTCGGGGAACAGGGGATGCTTTCTTT	CASSRGRGTGDAFF
few	.	TRBV12-3/TRBV12-4	TRBJ2-3	TGTGCCAGCAGTTCCTTAGCGAGCACAGATACGCAGTATTTT	CASSSLASTDTQYF
.	.	TRBV5-4	TRBJ1-1	TGTGCCAGCAGCTTGGCCGGGCAGCGAATTGAAGCTTTCTTT	CASSLAGQRIEAFF
few	.	TRBV12-3/TRBV12-4	TRBJ1-6	TGTGCCAGCAGTTTAGTGGGGCTCGGTTCACCCCTCCACTTT	CASSLVGLGSPLHF
many	.	TRBV5-1	TRBJ2-1	TGCGCCAGCAGCCACGGACCACTGGACGATGAGCAGTTCTTC	CASSHGPLDDEQFF
few	.	TRBV24-1	TRBJ2-3	TGTGCCACCAGTGGTCGACCAAACGTGGGCACAGATACGCAGTATTTT	CATSGRPNVGTDTQYF
many	.	TRBV12-3/TRBV12-4	TRBJ2-5	TGTGCCAGCAGTTTTAACGGACAAGAGACCCAGTACTTC	CASSFNGQETQYF
few	.	TRBV5-1	TRBJ2-3	TGCGCCAGCAGCTTGGTCGAGGGGCTGAGCACAGATACGCAGTATTTT	CASSLVEGLSTDTQYF
many	.	TRBV20-1	TRBJ1-1	TGCAGTGCTAGAGATCCGGCCCCAAGGCTGGGTGAAGCTTTCTTT	CSARDPAPRLGEAFF
many	TRBD1	TRBV20-1	TRBJ2-7	TGCAGTGCTAAAACCGGACAGGGTTACGACGAGCAGTACTTC	CSAKTGQGYDEQYF
many	TRBD1	TRBV29-1	TRBJ1-1	TGCAGCGTAGACGGGACAGGTGTTTTGACTGAAGCTTTCTTT	CSVDGTGVLTEAFF
.	.	TRBV20-1	TRBJ1-3	TGCAGTGCTACCGGGGCCTCTGGAAACACCATATATTTT	CSATGASGNTIYF
.	.	TRBV20-1	TRBJ2-5	TGCAGTGCCCCCCGACATCAAGAGACCCAGTACTTC	CSAPRHQETQYF
many	.	TRBV4-3	TRBJ2-7	TGCGCCAGCAGCCAAGACAGATACTACGAGCAGTACTTC	CASSQDRYYEQYF
.	.	TRBV11-2	TRBJ2-7	TGTGCCAGCAGCTTAGATCTTGCAAGGGGGGCCTACGAGCAGTACTTC	CASSLDLARGAYEQYF
many	.	TRBV5-6	TRBJ1-2	TGTGCCAGCAGCTTGCGAGAGTCGGTCGGGAGGGGTGGCTACACCTTC	CASSLRESVGRGGYTF
many	TRBD1	TRBV20-1	TRBJ2-7	TGCAGTGCTAGGCAGACAGGGGGGGCCTACGAGCAGTACTTC	CSARQTGGAYEQYF
many	.	TRBV29-1	TRBJ2-7	TGCAGCGTCATTCTCCCTGACAGGTTTTACTCCTACGAGCAGTACTTC	CSVILPDRFYSYEQYF
.	.	TRBV24-1	TRBJ2-7	TGTGCCGCCAGTGATAGTTACGAGCAGTACTTC	CAASDSYEQYF
few	.	TRBV6-1	TRBJ2-1	TGTGCCAGCGGTGCGACGGGTAGCTCCTACAATGAGCAGTTCTTC	CASGATGSSYNEQFF
few	TRBD2	TRBV28	TRBJ2-5	TGTGCCAGCAGTTTTGGGTTAGCGGGGGTTCGGGGTACCCAGTACTTC	CASSFGLAGVRGTQYF
many	.	TRBV5-5	TRBJ1-1	TGTGCCAGCAGCTTGCTCTTAACAAGGGCAAGGGGCCCAACGGCTTTCTTT	CASSLLLTRARGPTAFF
.	.	TRBV7-9	TRBJ1-1	TGTGCCAGCAGCTTAGGAGGAGTTAGTACTGAAGCTTTCTTT	CASSLGGVSTEAFF
many	.	TRBV20-1	TRBJ1-2	TGCAGTGCCATGTCCCTCGGGCAGGTTGACAACTATGGCTACACCTTC	CSAMSLGQVDNYGYTF
many	.	TRBV7-2	TRBJ2-3	TGTGCCAGCAGCCAAGAGCTGGTTACGCAGTATTTT	CASSQELVTQYF
.	TRBD1	TRBV5-1	TRBJ2-5	TGCGCCAGCAGCGTCCAAGTCGGGACAGGGGGCTTGCAGACCCAGTACTTC	CASSVQVGTGGLQTQYF
.	.	TRBV12-3/TRBV12-4	TRBJ1-2	TGTGCCAGCAGTTTCCCAGAATTCGGGCCCCGAGACTATGGCTACACCTTC	CASSFPEFGPRDYGYTF
.	.	TRBV20-1	TRBJ2-4	TGCAGTGCTACGCCGGGAAACCCTAGGGCCAAAAACATTCAGTACTTC	CSATPGNPRAKNIQYF
many	.	TRBV11-2	TRBJ2-5	TGTGCCAGCAGCTTAGTGCCGGGGGATCAAGAGACCCAGTACTTC	CASSLVPGDQETQYF
few	.	TRBV5-1	TRBJ2-5	TGCGCCAGCAGCTCGGGACACCTCCAAGAGACCCAGTACTTC	CASSSGHLQETQYF
many	TRBD1	TRBV7-2	TRBJ2-4	TGTGCCAGCAGCTTAAGTTCGGGACAGGGCAAAAACATTCAGTACTTC	CASSLSSGQGKNIQYF
many	TRBD1	TRBV20-1	TRBJ1-6	TGCAGTGCTAGCCAGGGGGCGGTCTATAATTCACCCCTCCACTTT	CSASQGAVYNSPLHF
.	TRBD1	TRBV11-2	TRBJ1-2	TGTGCCAGCAGCTTACGTCATTTATCGCGACAGGGGGCGCGTGGCTACACCTTC	CASSLRHLSRQGARGYTF
many	TRBD1	TRBV20-1	TRBJ1-3	TGCAGTGCTAGAGGGGACAGGAAAAACACCATATATTTT	CSARGDRKNTIYF
many	.	TRBV29-1	TRBJ1-1	TGCAGCGTTGTCCCGGGTTTACCAGGAAAAGCTTTCTTT	CSVVPGLPGKAFF
.	.	TRBV6-5	TRBJ1-2	TGTGCCAGCAGTTACTCAAGGACACCTGAGGATGGCTACACCTTC	CASSYSRTPEDGYTF
.	.	TRBV23-1	TRBJ2-4	TGCGCCAGCAACGGGGACAAAAACATTCAGTACTTC	CASNGDKNIQYF
many	.	TRBV4-3	TRBJ2-1	TGCGCCAGCAGGGCCAGGGACAATGAGCAGTTCTTC	CASRARDNEQFF
many	.	TRBV20-1	TRBJ2-3	TGCAGTGCTAGCGTCGGATCAGATACGCAGTATTTT	CSASVGSDTQYF
.	.	TRBV27	TRBJ2-1	TGTGCCAGCAGTCGATTGGGACCCTCTAGTGTCTATGAGCAGTTCTTC	CASSRLGPSSVYEQFF